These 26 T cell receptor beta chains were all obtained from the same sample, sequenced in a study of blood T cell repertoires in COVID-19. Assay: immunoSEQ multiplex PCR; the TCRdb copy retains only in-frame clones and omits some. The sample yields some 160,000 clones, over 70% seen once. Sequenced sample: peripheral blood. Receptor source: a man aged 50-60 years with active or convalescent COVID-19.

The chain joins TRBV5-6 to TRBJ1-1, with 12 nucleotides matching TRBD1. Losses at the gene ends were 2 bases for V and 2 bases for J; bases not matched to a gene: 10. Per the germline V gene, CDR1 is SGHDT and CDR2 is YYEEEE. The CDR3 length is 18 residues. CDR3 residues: CASSFGPGTGGLNTEAFF. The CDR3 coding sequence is TGTGCCAGCAGCTTCGGACCCGGGACAGGGGGCCTTAACACTGAAGCTTTCTTT.

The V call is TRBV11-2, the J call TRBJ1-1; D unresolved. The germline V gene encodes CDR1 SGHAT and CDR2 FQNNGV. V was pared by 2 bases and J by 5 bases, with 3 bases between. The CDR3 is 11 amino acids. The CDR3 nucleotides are TGTGCCAGCAGCTTATTAACTGAAGCTTTCTTT. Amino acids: CASSLLTEAFF.

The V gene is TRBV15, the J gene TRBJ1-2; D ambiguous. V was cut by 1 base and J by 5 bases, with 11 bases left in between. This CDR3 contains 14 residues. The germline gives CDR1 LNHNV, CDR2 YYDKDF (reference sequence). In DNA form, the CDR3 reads TGTGCCACCAGCAGAGGAGGTTCGTGGTATGGCTACACCTTC. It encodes CATSRGGSWYGYTF.

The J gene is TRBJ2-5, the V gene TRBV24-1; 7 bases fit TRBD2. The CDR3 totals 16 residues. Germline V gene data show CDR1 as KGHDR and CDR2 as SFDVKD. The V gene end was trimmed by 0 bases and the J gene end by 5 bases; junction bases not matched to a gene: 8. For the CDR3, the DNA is TGTGCCACCAGTGATTTGACGGCGGGAGCTTATGAGACCCAGTACTTC. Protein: CATSDLTAGAYETQYF.

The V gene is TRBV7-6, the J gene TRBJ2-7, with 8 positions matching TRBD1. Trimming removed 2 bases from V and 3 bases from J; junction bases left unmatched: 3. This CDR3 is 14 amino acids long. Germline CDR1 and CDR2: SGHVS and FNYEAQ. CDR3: CASSLHRGSYEQYF. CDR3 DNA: TGTGCCAGCAGCTTACACAGGGGGAGCTACGAGCAGTACTTC.

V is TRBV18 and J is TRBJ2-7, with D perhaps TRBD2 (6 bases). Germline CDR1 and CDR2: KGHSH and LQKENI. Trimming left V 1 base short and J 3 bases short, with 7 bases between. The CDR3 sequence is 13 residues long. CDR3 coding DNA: TGTGCCAGCTCACCACTGGGGGGCTACGAGCAGTACTTC. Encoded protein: CASSPLGGYEQYF.

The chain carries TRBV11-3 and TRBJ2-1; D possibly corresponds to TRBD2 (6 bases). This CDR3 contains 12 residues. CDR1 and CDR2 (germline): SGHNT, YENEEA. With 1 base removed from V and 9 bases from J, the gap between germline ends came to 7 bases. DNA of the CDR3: TGTGCCAGCAGCTTAGGGACTACTGAGCAGTTCTTC. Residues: CASSLGTTEQFF. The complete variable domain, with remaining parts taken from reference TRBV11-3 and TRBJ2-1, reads EAGVVQSPRYKIIEKKQPVAFWCNPISGHNTLYWYLQNLGQGPELLIRYENEEAVDDSQLPKDRFSAERLKGVDSTLKIQPAELGDSAVYLCASSLGTTEQFFGPGTRLTVL.

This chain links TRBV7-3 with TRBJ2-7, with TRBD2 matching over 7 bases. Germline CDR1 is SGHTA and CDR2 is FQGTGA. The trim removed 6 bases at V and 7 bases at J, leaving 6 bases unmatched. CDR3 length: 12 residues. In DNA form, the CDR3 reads TGTGCCAGCAGTCCCCCGGGGGGAGAGCAGTACTTC. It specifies CASSPPGGEQYF.

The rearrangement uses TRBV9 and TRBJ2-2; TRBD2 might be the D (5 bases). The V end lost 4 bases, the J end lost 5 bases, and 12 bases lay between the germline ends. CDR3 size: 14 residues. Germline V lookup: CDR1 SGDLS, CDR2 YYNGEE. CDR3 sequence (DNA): TGTGCCAGCAGCTCTCATCCGGGGACCGGGGAGCTGTTTTTT. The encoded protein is CASSSHPGTGELFF.

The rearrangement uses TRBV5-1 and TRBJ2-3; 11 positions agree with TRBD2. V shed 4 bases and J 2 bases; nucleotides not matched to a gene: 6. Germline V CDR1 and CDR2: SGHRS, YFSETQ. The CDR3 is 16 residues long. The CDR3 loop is CASSAGTSGHTDTQYF. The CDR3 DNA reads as TGCGCCAGCAGCGCCGGGACTAGCGGTCACACAGATACGCAGTATTTT.

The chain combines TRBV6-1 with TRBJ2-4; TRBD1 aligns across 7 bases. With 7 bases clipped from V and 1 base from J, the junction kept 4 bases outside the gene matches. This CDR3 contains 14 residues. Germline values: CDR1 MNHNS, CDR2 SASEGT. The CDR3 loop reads CASTLGQAKNIQYF. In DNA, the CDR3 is TGTGCCAGCACCCTGGGACAGGCCAAAAACATTCAGTACTTC.

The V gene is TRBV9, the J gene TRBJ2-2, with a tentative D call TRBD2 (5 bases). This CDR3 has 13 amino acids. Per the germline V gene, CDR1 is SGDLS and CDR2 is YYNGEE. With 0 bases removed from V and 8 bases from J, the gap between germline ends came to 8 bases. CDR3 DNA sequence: TGTGCCAGCAGCGTAGCCGGGGAAGGGGAGCTGTTTTTT. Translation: CASSVAGEGELFF. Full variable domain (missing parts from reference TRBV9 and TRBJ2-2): DSGVTQTPKHLITATGQRVTLRCSPRSGDLSVYWYQQSLDQGLQFLIQYYNGEERAKGNILERFSAQQFPDLHSELNLSSLELGDSALYFCASSVAGEGELFFGEGSRLTVL.

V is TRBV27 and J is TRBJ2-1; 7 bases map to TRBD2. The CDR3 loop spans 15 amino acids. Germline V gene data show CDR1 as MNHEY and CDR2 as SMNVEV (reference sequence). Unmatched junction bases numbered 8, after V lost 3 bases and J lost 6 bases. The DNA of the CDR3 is TGTGCCAGCAGTTTGGGCGTCCAGCGGGGCAATGAGCAGTTCTTC. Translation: CASSLGVQRGNEQFF.

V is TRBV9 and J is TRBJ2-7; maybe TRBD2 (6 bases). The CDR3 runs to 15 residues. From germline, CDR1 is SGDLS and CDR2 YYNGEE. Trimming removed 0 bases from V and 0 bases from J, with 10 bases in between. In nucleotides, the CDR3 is TGTGCCAGCAGCGTAGCGGCGGGAAACTCCTACGAGCAGTACTTC. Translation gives CASSVAAGNSYEQYF.

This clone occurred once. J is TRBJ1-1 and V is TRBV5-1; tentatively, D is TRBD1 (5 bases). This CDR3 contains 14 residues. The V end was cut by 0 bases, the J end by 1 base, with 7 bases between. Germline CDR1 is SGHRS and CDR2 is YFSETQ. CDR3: CASSLGQSNTEAFF. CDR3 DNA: TGCGCCAGCAGCTTGGGACAGTCGAACACTGAAGCTTTCTTT.

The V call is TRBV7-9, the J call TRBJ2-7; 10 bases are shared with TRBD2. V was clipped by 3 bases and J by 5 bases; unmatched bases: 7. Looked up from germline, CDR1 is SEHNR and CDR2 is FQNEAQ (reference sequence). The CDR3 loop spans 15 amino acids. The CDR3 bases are TGTGCCAGCAGCTTTCCGGGGACTAGCGTCCACGAGCAGTACTTC. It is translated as CASSFPGTSVHEQYF.

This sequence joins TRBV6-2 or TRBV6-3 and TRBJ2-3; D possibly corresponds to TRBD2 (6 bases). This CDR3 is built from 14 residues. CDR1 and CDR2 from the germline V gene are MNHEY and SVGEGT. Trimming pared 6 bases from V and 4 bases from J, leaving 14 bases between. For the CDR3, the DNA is TGTGCCAGCAGCTTAGGCGGGAATGCAGATACGCAGTATTTT. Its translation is CASSLGGNADTQYF.

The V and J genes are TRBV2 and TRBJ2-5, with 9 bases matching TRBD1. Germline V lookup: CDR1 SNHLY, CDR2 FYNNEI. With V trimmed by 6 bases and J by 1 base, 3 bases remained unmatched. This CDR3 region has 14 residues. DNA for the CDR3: TGTGCCAGCAGGGGACAGGGAGGCCAAGAGACCCAGTACTTC. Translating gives CASRGQGGQETQYF.

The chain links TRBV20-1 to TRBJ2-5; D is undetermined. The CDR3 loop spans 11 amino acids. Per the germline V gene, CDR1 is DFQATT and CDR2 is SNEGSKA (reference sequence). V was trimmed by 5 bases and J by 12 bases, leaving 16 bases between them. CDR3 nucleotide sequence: TGCAGTGCTCTAGAGGCCCCCGCCGAGTACTTC. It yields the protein CSALEAPAEYF.

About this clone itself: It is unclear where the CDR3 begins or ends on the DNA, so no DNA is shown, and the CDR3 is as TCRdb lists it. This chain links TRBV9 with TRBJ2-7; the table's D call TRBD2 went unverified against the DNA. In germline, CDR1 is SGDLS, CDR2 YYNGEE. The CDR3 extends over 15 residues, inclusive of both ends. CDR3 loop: CASSVDFGEAYEQYF.

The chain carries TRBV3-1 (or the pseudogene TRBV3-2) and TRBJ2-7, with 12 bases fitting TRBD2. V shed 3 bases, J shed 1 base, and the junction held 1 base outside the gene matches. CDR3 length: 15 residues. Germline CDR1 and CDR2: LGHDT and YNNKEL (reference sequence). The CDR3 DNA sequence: TGTGCCAGCAGCCACACTAGCGGGAGGTCCTACGAGCAGTACTTC. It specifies CASSHTSGRSYEQYF.

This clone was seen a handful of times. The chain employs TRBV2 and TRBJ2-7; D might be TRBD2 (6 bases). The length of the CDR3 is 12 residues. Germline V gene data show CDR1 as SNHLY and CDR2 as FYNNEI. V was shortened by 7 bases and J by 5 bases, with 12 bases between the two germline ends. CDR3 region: CASKYGSDEQYF. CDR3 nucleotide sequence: TGTGCCAGCAAGTACGGGAGCGACGAGCAGTACTTC.

The CDR3 nucleotides are TGTGCCAGCAGCCAAGACAGGGGACCCTATGGCTACACCTTC. This codes for CASSQDRGPYGYTF. This chain connects TRBV3-1 (or the pseudogene TRBV3-2) to TRBJ1-2; D is possibly TRBD1 (6 bases). The CDR3 spans 14 residues. V lost 0 bases to trimming and J lost 4 bases, with 9 bases between them. The germline CDR1 and CDR2 sequences are LGHDT and YNNKEL (reference sequence).

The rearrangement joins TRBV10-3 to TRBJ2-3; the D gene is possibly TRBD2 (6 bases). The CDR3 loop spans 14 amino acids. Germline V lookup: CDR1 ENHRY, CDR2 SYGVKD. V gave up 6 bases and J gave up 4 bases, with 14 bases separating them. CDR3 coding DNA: TGTGCCATCAGACGGGAGAGTGCCGCAGATACGCAGTATTTT. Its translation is CAIRRESAADTQYF.

CDR3 loop: CASLAGDLLGGEQYF. The CDR3 nucleotides read TGTGCCAGCCTGGCGGGGGACCTGCTGGGGGGGGAGCAGTACTTC. This chain links TRBV6-5 with TRBJ2-7; the match to TRBD2 covers 7 bases. This CDR3 spans 15 amino acids. From germline, CDR1 is MNHEY and CDR2 SVGAGI. Trimming cost V 8 bases and J 7 bases; bases outside gene matches: 17.

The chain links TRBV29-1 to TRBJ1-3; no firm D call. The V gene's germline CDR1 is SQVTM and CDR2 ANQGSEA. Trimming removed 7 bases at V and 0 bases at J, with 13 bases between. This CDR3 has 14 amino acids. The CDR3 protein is CSAAGSSSGNTIYF. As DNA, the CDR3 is TGCAGCGCCGCGGGGTCGAGCTCTGGAAACACCATATATTTT.